The 9 T cell receptor beta chains given below trace back to one sample, sequenced in a study of cytomegalovirus exposure and HLA in healthy donors. The study ran its PCR with 60 Vbeta and 13 Jbeta primers. The protocol was immunoSEQ multiplex PCR, while the TCRdb copy is restricted to in-frame clones and leaves out a portion. The sample has about 190,000 clones, roughly 80% seen once. The sample comprised PBMCs. The source of these receptors is a woman under 30 in good health and CMV-seronegative.

The chain links TRBV15 to TRBJ2-5; D is perhaps TRBD2 (6 bases). V dropped 1 base and J dropped 5 bases, with 17 bases sitting between them. This CDR3 comprises 16 residues. Germline V gene sequence: CDR1 LNHNV, CDR2 YYDKDF (reference sequence). This chain's CDR3 is CATSRVRASVVETQYF. CDR3 bases: TGTGCCACCAGCAGAGTGAGGGCTAGCGTGGTGGAGACCCAGTACTTC.

The chain joins TRBV4-1 to TRBJ2-3; D is unresolved. The CDR3 is 15 amino acids. Trimming stripped 0 bases from V and 1 base from J, with 8 bases between. Germline assignment: CDR1 MGHRA and CDR2 YSYEKL. Written as DNA, the CDR3 is TGCGCCAGCAGCCAAGATAGACAACGCACAGATACGCAGTATTTT. The encoded protein is CASSQDRQRTDTQYF.

This clone came up a few times. The rearrangement joins TRBV6-5 to TRBJ2-1; 8 bases are shared with TRBD2. J gave up 0 bases and V 6 bases, and 4 bases lay outside the gene matches. The CDR3 sequence is 15 residues long. Germline assignment: CDR1 MNHEY and CDR2 SVGAGI. The chain's CDR3 is CASRESGSSYNEQFF. The CDR3 DNA follows: TGTGCCAGCAGAGAGAGCGGGAGCTCCTACAATGAGCAGTTCTTC.

The chain couples TRBV27 to TRBJ2-1, with D possibly TRBD1 on 5 matching bases. V lost 9 bases and J 7 bases, leaving 16 bases between the germline ends. Germline CDR1 reads MNHEY; CDR2 reads SMNVEV (reference sequence). The CDR3 contains 13 residues. The CDR3 sequence is CASGADLGNEQFF. The CDR3 DNA is TGTGCCAGTGGGGCGGACCTAGGGAATGAGCAGTTCTTC.

V gene TRBV29-1 combines with J gene TRBJ2-3; 7 bases map to TRBD2. V dropped 8 bases and J dropped 2; count of bases not matched to a gene: 10. Germline CDR1 reads SQVTM; CDR2 reads ANQGSEA. The CDR3 covers 14 residues. Here the CDR3 reads CSYSGRGTTDTQYF. Here the CDR3 DNA reads TGCAGCTACTCGGGGCGGGGGACCACAGATACGCAGTATTTT.

There are a few counts of this clone. This rearrangement joins TRBV4-3 to TRBJ2-1, with 8 bases lining up with TRBD2. This CDR3 spans 13 amino acids. Germline trimming cut 3 bases from V and 11 bases from J; bases unmatched to any gene: 6. Germline lookup yields CDR1 LGHNA and CDR2 YSLEER. The CDR3 sequence: CASSHTIAGQQFF. Here the CDR3 DNA reads TGCGCCAGCAGCCATACTATAGCGGGACAGCAGTTCTTC.

V usage is TRBV12-2 and J usage is TRBJ2-3; TRBD2 reflects the table's D call only, with no check against the DNA. TRBV12-2 is noted as a pseudogene. This CDR3 is 15 amino acids long. The CDR3 reads CASRLGGILTDTQYF. The CDR3 nucleotides read TGTGCAAGTCGCTTAGGCGGGATCCTCACAGATACGCAGTATTTT.

The J gene is TRBJ1-1, the V gene TRBV12-5, with D perhaps TRBD1 (6 bases). Germline values: CDR1 LGHNT, CDR2 FRNRAP. There are 15 residues in the CDR3. The V end was cut by 2 bases, the J end by 5 bases, with 15 bases between. This CDR3 is CASGLNGGVRTEAFF. The DNA for the CDR3 is TGTGCTAGTGGTTTGAATGGGGGCGTTCGGACTGAAGCTTTCTTT.

This rearrangement joins TRBV9 to TRBJ2-1; TRBD1 matches 9 bases. CDR3 size: 13 residues. Germline lookup yields CDR1 SGDLS and CDR2 YYNGEE. Losses at the gene ends were 5 bases for V and 7 bases for J; bases not matched to a gene: 4. The DNA for the CDR3 is TGTGCCAGCAGGGGACAGGGAGGGAATGAGCAGTTCTTC. It encodes CASRGQGGNEQFF.